What follows are 7 T cell receptor beta chains derived from one specimen sequenced in a study of shared clonotypes between healthy human individuals. CD45RO negativity and positive selection for CCR7 defined naive CD8 cells, a population that excluded terminally differentiated effector memory CD45RA+ cells. Repertoires were generated with immunoSEQ multiplex PCR, while TCRdb's copy carries only in-frame clones and drops some. This sample has 2 million or so clones, with less than 95% found just once. Specimen: naive CD8+ T cells sorted from blood. These receptor sequences come from a man aged 18 to 29 in good health.

This clone was seen only once. V and J are TRBV6-1 and TRBJ1-3; TRBD1 might be the D (6 bases). The CDR3 spans 15 residues. CDR1 is MNHNS and CDR2 is SASEGT in the germline V gene. V lost 7 bases, J lost 1 base, and 14 bases lay in between. This CDR3 reads CASIDLDRSGNTIYF. In nucleotides, the CDR3 is TGTGCCAGCATAGACCTGGACAGATCTGGAAACACCATATATTTT.

This clone was seen a few times. The chain uses TRBV25-1 and TRBJ1-1; TRBD1 is a possible D gene (6 bases). Per the germline V gene, CDR1 is MGHDK and CDR2 is SYGVNS. The germline V and J ends were trimmed by 2 bases and 1 base, with 11 bases remaining between them. CDR3 length equals 15 residues. CDR3 in DNA: TGTGCCAGCAGTGAAAGGAAGACAGGGAACACTGAAGCTTTCTTT. It yields the protein CASSERKTGNTEAFF.

The gene calls are TRBV6-5 and TRBJ2-1; 8 positions agree with TRBD2. The V segment lost 5 bases and the J segment 6 bases; nucleotides outside the gene matches: 9. This CDR3 is 15 amino acids long. Germline CDR1 and CDR2: MNHEY and SVGAGI. CDR3 sequence (DNA): TGTGCCAGCAGTCCCGGGACTAGGGTCCGCAATGAGCAGTTCTTC. It translates to CASSPGTRVRNEQFF.

V gene TRBV30 combines with J gene TRBJ2-2, with D tentatively TRBD1 (6 bases). This CDR3 is built from 13 residues. Germline assignment: CDR1 GTSNPN and CDR2 SVGIG (reference sequence). Trimming cost V 4 bases and J 7 bases, with 13 bases left between them. The CDR3: CAWTVGAGGELFF. As DNA, the CDR3 is TGTGCCTGGACAGTGGGGGCCGGCGGGGAGCTGTTTTTT.

This chain connects TRBV19 to TRBJ1-1; possible D gene TRBD1, 5 bases. This CDR3 is 12 amino acids long. CDR1 and CDR2 (germline): LNHDA, SQIVND (reference sequence). The V and J ends lost 6 bases and 1 base respectively, with 6 bases between them. The CDR3 nucleotides are TGTGCCAGTAGGGGGGGGAACACTGAAGCTTTCTTT. Residues: CASRGGNTEAFF.

V usage is TRBV28 and J usage is TRBJ2-2, with D perhaps matching TRBD1 (6 bases). The CDR3 sequence is 14 residues long. Germline loops: CDR1 MDHEN, CDR2 SYDVKM. Between the trimmed V and J ends, which lost 10 bases and 2 bases, there was a span of 14 bases. Written as DNA, the CDR3 is TGTGCCACTTCTTACAGGGTAAACACCGGGGAGCTGTTTTTT. Protein sequence: CATSYRVNTGELFF.

This chain connects TRBV27 to TRBJ1-2; 8 bases map to TRBD1. The CDR3 spans 16 residues. Germline loops: CDR1 MNHEY, CDR2 SMNVEV (reference sequence). The ends lost 2 bases at V and 5 bases at J; junction bases unmatched: 10. As DNA, the CDR3 is TGTGCCAGCAGTTTAGCTGGGACAGGCCAGCGGTATGGCTACACCTTC. The encoded protein is CASSLAGTGQRYGYTF.